This T cell receptor beta chain appears in the sequencing data of a study of T-cell memory formation after mild COVID-19. TCRdb reprocessed the 5' RACE reads with MiXCR, giving one entry per CDR3 protein. The sample records approximately 560,000 distinct CDR3 sequences, 15% to 20% being singletons. This clonotype was recorded a few times. Germline loops: CDR1 LNHNV, CDR2 YYDKDF (reference sequence). Trimming stripped 5 bases from V and 3 bases from J, with 14 bases between. CDR3 size: 15 residues. This sequence originates from an adult woman who had mild COVID-19 (a few samples of this study predate the infection). Cell type and time point are not known. The chain recombines TRBV15 with TRBJ2-1; D is unclear. Sequencing input: PBMCs or a T cell subset sorted from them (not recorded which). The CDR3 nucleotides read TGTGCCACCAGCCGACCCACCCACGGCTACAATGAGCAGTTCTTC. It encodes CATSRPTHGYNEQFF.